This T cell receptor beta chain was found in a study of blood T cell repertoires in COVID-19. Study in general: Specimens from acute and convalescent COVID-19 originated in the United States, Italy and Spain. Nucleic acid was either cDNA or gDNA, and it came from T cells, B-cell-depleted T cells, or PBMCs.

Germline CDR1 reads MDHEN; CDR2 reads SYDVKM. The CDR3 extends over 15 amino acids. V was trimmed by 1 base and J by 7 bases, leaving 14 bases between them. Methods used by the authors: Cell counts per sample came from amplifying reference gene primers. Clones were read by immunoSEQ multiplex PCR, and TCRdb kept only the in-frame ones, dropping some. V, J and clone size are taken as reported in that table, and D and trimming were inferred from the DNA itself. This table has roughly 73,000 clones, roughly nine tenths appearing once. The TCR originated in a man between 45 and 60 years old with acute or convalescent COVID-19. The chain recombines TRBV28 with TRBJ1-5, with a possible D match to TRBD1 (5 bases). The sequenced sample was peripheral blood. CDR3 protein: CASSLFDQGRQPQHF. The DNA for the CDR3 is TGTGCCAGCAGTTTATTTGACCAGGGTCGACAGCCCCAGCATTTT.